Below are 27 T cell receptor beta chains sequenced from a single sample in a study of shared clonotypes between healthy human individuals. Some clones are missing from TCRdb's copy, which holds only in-frame ones; the method was immunoSEQ multiplex PCR. The sample lists about 1 million clones, 70% to 80% occurring once. Sequencing input: memory CD4+ T cells sorted from blood. As to subset: CD45RA-negative fraction. The receptors were gathered from a man aged 18 to 29 in good health.

The chain links TRBV28 to TRBJ2-7; perhaps TRBD1 as D (6 bases). This CDR3 contains 13 residues. CDR1 MDHEN and CDR2 SYDVKM come from the germline V gene. Trimming took 6 bases from V and 4 from J, leaving 13 bases between them. The CDR3 here is CASSFNQGYEQYF. The CDR3 coding sequence is TGTGCCAGCAGCTTTAACCAGGGGTACGAGCAGTACTTC.

The chain couples TRBV18 to TRBJ1-1, with D unclear. Germline V gene data show CDR1 as KGHSH and CDR2 as LQKENI. This CDR3 is 14 amino acids long. V lost 0 bases, J lost 8 bases, and 13 bases lay in between. CDR3 nucleotide sequence: TGTGCCAGCTCACCACCGCCACAGTCCCCGGAAGCTTTCTTT. Protein sequence: CASSPPPQSPEAFF.

The genes are TRBV10-1 and TRBJ2-3; 13 bases are a match to TRBD2. The germline gives CDR1 WNHNN, CDR2 SYGVQD (reference sequence). The CDR3 is 16 amino acids. After removal of 7 bases from V and 2 bases from J, the junction contained 6 bases not matched to a gene. The CDR3 region is CASIGLAGALTDTQYF. As DNA, the CDR3 is TGCGCCAGCATCGGACTAGCGGGGGCCCTCACAGATACGCAGTATTTT.

V and J are TRBV27 and TRBJ2-5, with D tentatively TRBD2 (5 bases). The end of the DNA aligns better with TRBJ2-7, so the J call may be wrong. CDR3 length equals 13 residues. Germline V gives CDR1 MNHEY, CDR2 SMNVEV (reference sequence). The CDR3 reads CASRKRGSYEQYF. CDR3 DNA sequence: TGTGCCAGCAGGAAACGGGGCTCCTACGAGCAGTACTTC.

This clone was seen a few times. The rearrangement uses TRBV18 and TRBJ2-2; D is undetermined. Trimming took off 1 base at V and 5 bases at J, with 8 bases between the two ends. Germline values: CDR1 KGHSH, CDR2 LQKENI. The CDR3 has 14 amino acids. CDR3 region: CASSPHHLTGELFF. The CDR3, as DNA: TGTGCCAGCTCACCACACCATCTTACCGGGGAGCTGTTTTTT.

This clone was found once. V is TRBV6-1 and J is TRBJ1-6; D is possibly TRBD1 (6 bases). The germline V and J ends were trimmed by 1 base and 2 bases, with 6 bases remaining between them. Germline V gene data show CDR1 as MNHNS and CDR2 as SASEGT. This CDR3 has 15 amino acids. The CDR3 nucleotides read TGTGCCAGCAGTGAAGGACAGGCCTATAATTCACCCCTCCACTTT. It is translated as CASSEGQAYNSPLHF.

The chain employs TRBV7-2 and TRBJ2-7; D is perhaps TRBD1 (6 bases). CDR1 and CDR2 (germline): SGHTA, FQGNSA. Trimming took off 5 bases at V and 1 base at J, with 21 bases between the two ends. There are 17 residues in the CDR3. The CDR3 coding sequence is TGTGCCAGCAGCATCCAGTCCTCCGGGACAAGATCCTACGAGCAGTACTTC. Translating it yields CASSIQSSGTRSYEQYF.

The gene calls are TRBV12-5 and TRBJ1-5; the D gene is possibly TRBD1 (6 bases). CDR1 LGHNT and CDR2 FRNRAP come from the germline V gene. The CDR3 has 17 residues. Trimming removed 0 bases at V and 2 bases at J, with 14 bases between. CDR3 DNA sequence: TGTGCTAGTGGTTTGGTTTTGGGGGCAAGCGGCAATCAGCCCCAGCATTTT. This encodes CASGLVLGASGNQPQHF. The full variable domain, rest sourced from reference TRBV12-5 and TRBJ1-5, is DARVTQTPRHKVTEMGQEVTMRCQPILGHNTVFWYRQTMMQGLELLAYFRNRAPLDDSGMPKDRFSAEMPDATLATLKIQPSEPRDSAVYFCASGLVLGASGNQPQHFGDGTRLSIL.

This clone occurred a few times. V and J are TRBV5-5 and TRBJ1-2; 9 positions agree with TRBD1. CDR3 length: 14 residues. Unmatched junction bases numbered 7, after V lost 3 bases and J lost 7 bases. Germline V gene data show CDR1 as SGHKS and CDR2 as YYEKEE (reference sequence). CDR3 loop: CASSSGQGNGGYTF. In DNA form, the CDR3 reads TGTGCCAGCAGCTCTGGACAGGGGAATGGTGGCTACACCTTC.

The chain recombines TRBV7-9 with TRBJ1-1; D not resolved. Trimming took 1 base from V and 12 from J, leaving 12 bases between them. This CDR3 has 12 residues. Germline V gives CDR1 SEHNR, CDR2 FQNEAQ (reference sequence). CDR3 DNA sequence: TGTGCCAGCAGCTTAGTAACATCAGCCCCTTTCTTT. Translating it yields CASSLVTSAPFF.

The rearrangement uses TRBV2 and TRBJ2-1, with D perhaps assigned TRBD1 or TRBD2 (6 bases each). The germline V gene encodes CDR1 SNHLY and CDR2 FYNNEI. The CDR3 covers 16 residues. V lost 2 bases to trimming and J lost 1 base, with 12 bases between them. The CDR3 DNA sequence: TGTGCCAGCAGTGAACCAGAGGGGGGTTCCTACAATGAGCAGTTCTTC. Translated: CASSEPEGGSYNEQFF.

The rearrangement joins TRBV19 to TRBJ1-2; no clear D. V was shortened by 7 bases and J by 1 base, with 10 bases between the two germline ends. This CDR3 region has 13 residues. CDR1 and CDR2 from the germline V gene are LNHDA and SQIVND (reference sequence). CDR3: CASTSGVNYGYTF. The CDR3 DNA reads TGTGCCAGTACGAGTGGTGTTAACTATGGCTACACCTTC.

This clone turned up a few times. The V gene is TRBV2, the J gene TRBJ2-2; 7 nucleotides line up with TRBD1. The junction had 6 bases not matched to a gene; V was cut back by 5 bases and J by 3 bases. CDR1 is SNHLY and CDR2 is FYNNEI in the germline V gene. The CDR3 runs 15 residues. The CDR3 here is CASSPKTGYTGELFF. CDR3 nucleotides: TGTGCCAGCAGTCCAAAGACAGGGTACACCGGGGAGCTGTTTTTT.

This chain joins TRBV18 and TRBJ1-1; 7 positions match TRBD1. The CDR3 is made up of 17 amino acids. The germline V gene encodes CDR1 KGHSH and CDR2 LQKENI. With V trimmed by 1 base and J by 1 base, 9 bases remained unmatched. In DNA form, the CDR3 reads TGTGCCAGCTCACCACTAGGGTTTGGGACAGAGAACACTGAAGCTTTCTTT. Amino acid sequence: CASSPLGFGTENTEAFF.

The chain uses TRBV7-9 and TRBJ1-1, with 11 nucleotides matching TRBD1. J gave up 5 bases and V 5 bases, and 7 bases lay outside the gene matches. Germline V gene data show CDR1 as SEHNR and CDR2 as FQNEAQ (reference sequence). CDR3 length: 15 residues. CDR3 in DNA: TGTGCCAGCAGCCATGGAGGACAGGGGGCGACTGAAGCTTTCTTT. It is translated as CASSHGGQGATEAFF.

Concerning this clone itself: One end of the junction is discordant with germline, which a read error may explain. The identical CDR3 is also encoded by other nucleotide sequences in the sample. The CDR3 nucleotides read TGTGCTAGCAGCTTGGACGGGAGCACAGATACGCAGTATTTT. Translation: CASSLDGSTDTQYF. The chain couples TRBV7-7 to TRBJ2-3, with unresolved D. CDR3 length: 14 amino acids. CDR1 and CDR2 (germline): SSHAT, FNYEAQ (reference sequence).

This clone was seen only a few times. The chain employs TRBV19 and TRBJ1-5, with unresolved D. V dropped 5 bases and J dropped 4 bases, with 9 bases sitting between them. This CDR3 spans 13 amino acids. Germline V gives CDR1 LNHDA, CDR2 SQIVND (reference sequence). The CDR3 bases are TGTGCCAGTAGTGAGGCAGATAATCAGCCCCAGCATTTT. Protein product: CASSEADNQPQHF.

This chain uses TRBV25-1 with TRBJ2-2, with D maybe TRBD1 (6 bases). Germline V gene lookup returns CDR1 MGHDK and CDR2 SYGVNS. The CDR3 totals 15 residues. Trimming pared 3 bases from V and 4 bases from J, leaving 12 bases between. CDR3 sequence: CASSDNRVSTGELFF. The CDR3 DNA reads TGTGCCAGCAGTGATAACAGGGTCAGCACCGGGGAGCTGTTTTTT.

The V call is TRBV18, the J call TRBJ2-3; TRBD1 matches 10 bases. Unmatched junction bases numbered 18, after V lost 6 bases and J lost 6 bases. Per germline, CDR1 KGHSH and CDR2 LQKENI. CDR3 length equals 18 residues. CDR3: CASSNDRDRGSRGDTQYF. CDR3 bases: TGTGCCAGCTCGAACGACCGGGACAGGGGAAGCCGTGGGGATACGCAGTATTTT. The entire variable domain, with the rest obtained from reference TRBV18 and TRBJ2-3, is as follows: NAGVMQNPRHLVRRRGQEARLRCSPMKGHSHVYWYRQLPEEGLKFMVYLQKENIIDESGMPKERFSAEFPKEGPSILRIQQVVRGDSAAYFCASSNDRDRGSRGDTQYFGPGTRLTVL.

J is TRBJ2-2 and V is TRBV30; 7 bases fit TRBD1. The junction had 8 bases not matched to a gene; V was cut back by 7 bases and J by 0 bases. The CDR3 is 15 residues long. CDR1 is GTSNPN and CDR2 is SVGIG in the germline V gene (reference sequence). The CDR3 here is CAYQDRATNTGELFF. Here the CDR3 DNA reads TGTGCCTACCAAGACAGGGCTACGAACACCGGGGAGCTGTTTTTT.

Worth noting for this clone: This same CDR3 is encoded by further DNA sequences in the sample. CDR3: CAWSRPGTDTQYF. Written as DNA, the CDR3 is TGTGCCTGGAGTAGGCCAGGCACAGATACGCAGTATTTT. This chain uses TRBV30 with TRBJ2-3, with no clear D. The V gene's germline CDR1 is GTSNPN and CDR2 SVGIG (reference sequence). The CDR3 runs to 13 residues. V dropped 2 bases and J dropped 1 base, with 7 bases sitting between them. Full variable domain (outside the CDR3, taken from reference TRBV30 and TRBJ2-3): SQTIHQWPATLVQPVGSPLSLECTVEGTSNPNLYWYRQAAGRGLQLLFYSVGIGQISSEVPQNLSASRPQDRQFILSSKKLLLSDSGFYLCAWSRPGTDTQYFGPGTRLTVL.

The rearrangement uses TRBV15 and TRBJ2-5; TRBD2 might be the D (9 bases). CDR1 is LNHNV and CDR2 is YYDKDF in the germline V gene (reference sequence). The CDR3 runs to 22 residues. The V end lost 1 base, the J end lost 5 bases, and 35 bases lay between the germline ends. For the CDR3, the DNA is TGTGCCACCAGCAGAGGGACAGGGCCCCCGCGGGCGGGAGGGCCAATTCCGGAGACCCAGTACTTC. This gives the protein CATSRGTGPPRAGGPIPETQYF.

This clone was counted once. The V and J genes are TRBV6-5 and TRBJ1-1; 7 bases agree with TRBD1. V dropped 6 bases and J dropped 0; count of bases not matched to a gene: 4. Germline CDR1 and CDR2: MNHEY and SVGAGI. This CDR3 has 14 residues. CDR3 sequence (DNA): TGTGCCAGCAGCGTAGACAGGGTGAACACTGAAGCTTTCTTT. This translates into CASSVDRVNTEAFF.

The rearrangement joins TRBV29-1 to TRBJ1-1; possible D gene TRBD1, 6 bases. Germline V gene lookup returns CDR1 SQVTM and CDR2 ANQGSEA. The CDR3 length is 14 residues. V was clipped by 4 bases and J by 2 bases, with 14 bases between them. The CDR3 DNA reads TGCAGCGTTGGAGTGGGGGCGGTTAACACTGAAGCTTTCTTT. Translation: CSVGVGAVNTEAFF. Looking up the rest from reference TRBV29-1 and TRBJ1-1 gives the full variable domain: SAVISQKPSRDICQRGTSLTIQCQVDSQVTMMFWYRQQPGQSLTLIATANQGSEATYESGFVIDKFPISRPNLTFSTLTVSNMSPEDSSIYLCSVGVGAVNTEAFFGQGTRLTVV.

The rearrangement joins TRBV2 to TRBJ2-1; D is possibly TRBD1 or TRBD2 (5 bases each). Per the germline V gene, CDR1 is SNHLY and CDR2 is FYNNEI. V lost 4 bases and J lost 4, with 11 bases in between. CDR3 length equals 14 residues. CDR3 coding DNA: TGTGCCAGCAGTGCTCCCAGGGAGTACAATGAGCAGTTCTTC. It translates to CASSAPREYNEQFF.

The rearrangement joins TRBV11-2 to TRBJ2-5; D remains unclear. This CDR3 is built from 11 residues. V shed 4 bases and J shed 11 bases, with 11 bases lying between them. Germline V gene sequence: CDR1 SGHAT, CDR2 FQNNGV. DNA for the CDR3: TGTGCCAGCAGCTCCGGCGTTTCTCAGTACTTC. Protein sequence: CASSSGVSQYF.

CDR3 DNA sequence: TGTGCCAGCAGCTATGGGACAGGCGAAGAGACCCAGTACTTC. It specifies CASSYGTGEETQYF. The V and J genes are TRBV7-9 and TRBJ2-5, with 8 bases that match TRBD1. The junction had 4 bases not matched to a gene; V was cut back by 4 bases and J by 3 bases. The CDR3 length is 14 residues. Germline loops: CDR1 SEHNR, CDR2 FQNEAQ (reference sequence).